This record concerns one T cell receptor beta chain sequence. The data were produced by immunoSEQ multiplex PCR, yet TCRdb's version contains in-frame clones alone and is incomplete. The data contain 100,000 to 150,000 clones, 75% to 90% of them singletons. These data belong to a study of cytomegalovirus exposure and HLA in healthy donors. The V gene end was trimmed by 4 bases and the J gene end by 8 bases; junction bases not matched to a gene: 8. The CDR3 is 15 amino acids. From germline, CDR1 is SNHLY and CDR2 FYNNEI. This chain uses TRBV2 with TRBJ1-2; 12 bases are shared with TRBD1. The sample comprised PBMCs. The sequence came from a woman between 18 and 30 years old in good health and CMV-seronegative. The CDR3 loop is CASSAPGQGAEGYTF. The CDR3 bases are TGTGCCAGCAGTGCTCCGGGACAGGGGGCTGAGGGCTACACCTTC.